These T cell receptor beta chains were read from a single sample in a study of CD8 T cells in Susac syndrome. One entry per CDR3 protein results from TCRdb running MiXCR on the immunoSEQ multiplex PCR reads. Of some 160,000 distinct CDR3 sequences listed, approximately 94% are singletons. Material for sequencing was CD4+ T cells from PBMCs. The receptor source for this set is a human donor with Susac syndrome. CDR3s include the opening cysteine and the closing phenylalanine or tryptophan. D genes are given only for firm matches. Rows give clone size only sometimes, using once, few, many, or a class for an expanded clone.

size,J,V,length,D,CDR3,DNA
.,TRBJ1-4,TRBV27,15,TRBD1,CASSPKDRGGEKLFF,TGTGCCAGCAGTCCGAAGGACAGGGGTGGTGAAAAACTGTTTTTT
.,TRBJ1-2,TRBV2,12,.,CASSSRERGYTF,TGTGCCAGCAGTTCCAGAGAGCGTGGCTACACCTTC
.,TRBJ2-5,TRBV5-1,16,.,CASSSDPGLIGETQYF,TGCGCCAGCAGCTCGGATCCGGGACTCATTGGGGAGACCCAGTACTTC
.,TRBJ2-7,TRBV20-1,15,.,CSAREREIARSEQYF,TGCAGTGCTAGAGAACGGGAGATAGCGCGGTCCGAGCAGTACTTC
.,TRBJ1-5,TRBV20-1,12,TRBD1,CSVRTGGQPQHF,TGCAGTGTTCGGACAGGGGGTCAGCCCCAGCATTTT
.,TRBJ2-2,TRBV6-2/TRBV6-3,11,.,CASSYFGELFF,TGTGCCAGCAGTTACTTCGGGGAGCTGTTTTTT
.,TRBJ1-1,TRBV20-1,12,.,CSAGRVNAEAFF,TGCAGTGCCGGTCGGGTGAACGCTGAAGCTTTCTTT
.,TRBJ1-2,TRBV3-1,13,.,CASSPDGSYGYTF,TGTGCCAGCAGCCCAGACGGCTCCTATGGCTACACCTTC
few,TRBJ1-5,TRBV18,14,TRBD1,CASSPGQGNQPQHF,TGTGCCAGCTCACCCGGACAGGGGAATCAGCCCCAGCATTTT
.,TRBJ1-2,TRBV20-1,11,.,CSAESTGTYTF,TGCAGTGCCGAATCCACAGGGACCTACACCTTC
.,TRBJ1-1,TRBV12-3/TRBV12-4,14,.,CASSSDIRNTEAFF,TGTGCCAGCAGCTCCGATATACGGAACACTGAAGCTTTCTTT
.,TRBJ2-2,TRBV12-3/TRBV12-4,14,.,CASSTGQYTGELFF,TGTGCCAGCAGTACCGGACAGTACACCGGGGAGCTGTTTTTT
.,TRBJ2-7,TRBV19,11,.,CPGLFSHEQYF,TGCCCCGGGTTATTCTCGCACGAGCAGTACTTC
.,TRBJ2-5,TRBV29-1,15,TRBD2,CSAGGLAGLGETQYF,TGCAGCGCCGGGGGACTAGCGGGGTTGGGAGAGACCCAGTACTTC
.,TRBJ1-2,TRBV12-3/TRBV12-4,13,.,CASSAPRDKDPTF,TGTGCCAGCAGTGCCCCCCGGGACAAGGACCCCACCTTC